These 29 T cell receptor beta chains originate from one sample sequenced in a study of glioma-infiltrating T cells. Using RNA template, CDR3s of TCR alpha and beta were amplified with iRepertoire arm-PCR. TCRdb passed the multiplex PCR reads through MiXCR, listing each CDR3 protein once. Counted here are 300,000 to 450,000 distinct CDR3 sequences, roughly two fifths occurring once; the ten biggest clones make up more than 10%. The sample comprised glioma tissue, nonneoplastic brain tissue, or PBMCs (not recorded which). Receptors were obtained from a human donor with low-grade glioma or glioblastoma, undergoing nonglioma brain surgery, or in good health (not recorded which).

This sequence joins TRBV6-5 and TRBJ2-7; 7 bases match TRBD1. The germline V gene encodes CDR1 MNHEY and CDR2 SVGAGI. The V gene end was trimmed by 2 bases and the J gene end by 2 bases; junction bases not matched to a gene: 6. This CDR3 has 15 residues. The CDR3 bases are TGTGCCAGCAGTTACCCCACAGGGGTGGCCTACGAGCAGTACTTC. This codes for CASSYPTGVAYEQYF.

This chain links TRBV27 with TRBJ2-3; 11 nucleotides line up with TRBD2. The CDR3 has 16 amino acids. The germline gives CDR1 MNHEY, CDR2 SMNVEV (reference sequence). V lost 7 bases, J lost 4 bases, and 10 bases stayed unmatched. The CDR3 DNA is TGTGCCAGCACCCGACTAGCGGGAAGACGGGCAGATACGCAGTATTTT. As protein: CASTRLAGRRADTQYF.

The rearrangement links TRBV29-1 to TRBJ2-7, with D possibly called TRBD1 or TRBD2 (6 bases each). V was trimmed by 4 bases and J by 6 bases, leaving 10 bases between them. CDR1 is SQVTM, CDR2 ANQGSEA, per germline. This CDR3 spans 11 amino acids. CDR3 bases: TGCAGCGTTGTTCGGGGGCTCGAGCAGTACTTC. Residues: CSVVRGLEQYF.

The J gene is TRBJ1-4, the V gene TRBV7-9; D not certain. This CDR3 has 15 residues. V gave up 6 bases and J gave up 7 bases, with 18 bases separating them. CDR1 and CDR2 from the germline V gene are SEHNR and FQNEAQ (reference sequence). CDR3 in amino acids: CASSRNGVRSEKLFF. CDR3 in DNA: TGTGCCAGCAGTCGCAACGGGGTCCGGAGTGAAAAACTGTTTTTT. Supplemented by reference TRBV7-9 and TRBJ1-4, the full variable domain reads DTGVSQNPRHKITKRGQNVTFRCDPISEHNRLYWYRQTLGQGPEFLTYFQNEAQLEKSRLLSDRFSAERPKGSFSTLEIQRTEQGDSAMYLCASSRNGVRSEKLFFGSGTQLSVL.

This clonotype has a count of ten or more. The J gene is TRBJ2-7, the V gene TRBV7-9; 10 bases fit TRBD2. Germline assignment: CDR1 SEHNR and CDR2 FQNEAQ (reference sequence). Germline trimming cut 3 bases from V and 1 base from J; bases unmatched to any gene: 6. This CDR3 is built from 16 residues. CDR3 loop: CASSFPASGGSYEQYF. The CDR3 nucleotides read TGTGCCAGCAGCTTCCCGGCTAGCGGGGGTTCCTACGAGCAGTACTTC. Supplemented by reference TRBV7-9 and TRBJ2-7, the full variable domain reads DTGVSQNPRHKITKRGQNVTFRCDPISEHNRLYWYRQTLGQGPEFLTYFQNEAQLEKSRLLSDRFSAERPKGSFSTLEIQRTEQGDSAMYLCASSFPASGGSYEQYFGPGTRLTVT.

This chain's CDR3 is CASSPLVHYEQYF. Here the CDR3 DNA reads TGTGCCAGCAGCCCCCTCGTCCACTACGAGCAGTACTTC. This chain links TRBV12-3 or TRBV12-4 with TRBJ2-7, with D unresolved. The V and J ends lost 6 bases and 3 bases respectively, with 12 bases between them. The CDR3 runs 13 residues.

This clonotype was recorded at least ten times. The CDR3 region is CSARESAGQGDEQYF. CDR3 bases: TGCAGTGCTAGAGAGAGCGCGGGACAGGGGGACGAGCAGTACTTC. The gene calls are TRBV20-1 and TRBJ2-7, with 11 bases lining up with TRBD1. Trimming at V came to 0 bases and at J to 5 bases, leaving 6 bases not matched to a gene. CDR1 and CDR2 from the germline V gene are DFQATT and SNEGSKA (reference sequence). This CDR3 comprises 15 residues.

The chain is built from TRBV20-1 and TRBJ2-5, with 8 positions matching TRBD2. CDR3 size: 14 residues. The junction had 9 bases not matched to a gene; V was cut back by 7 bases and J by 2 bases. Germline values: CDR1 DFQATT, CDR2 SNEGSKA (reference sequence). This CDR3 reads CSVTGRAEQETQYF. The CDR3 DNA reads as TGCAGTGTTACCGGGAGGGCCGAACAAGAGACCCAGTACTTC.

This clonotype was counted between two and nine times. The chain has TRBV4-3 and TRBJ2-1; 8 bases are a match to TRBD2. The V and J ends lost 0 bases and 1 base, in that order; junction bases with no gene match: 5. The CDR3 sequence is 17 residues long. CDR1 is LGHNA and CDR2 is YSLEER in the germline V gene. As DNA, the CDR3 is TGCGCCAGCAGCCAAGATCTAGCTAGCGGGTCCTACAATGAGCAGTTCTTC. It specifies CASSQDLASGSYNEQFF.

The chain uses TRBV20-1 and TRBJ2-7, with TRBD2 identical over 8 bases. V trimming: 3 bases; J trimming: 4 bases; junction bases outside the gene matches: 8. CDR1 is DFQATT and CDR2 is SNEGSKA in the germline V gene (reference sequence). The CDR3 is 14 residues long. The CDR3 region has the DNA TGCAGTGCTAGCCAGGGAGCGGGAGTTTACGAGCAGTACTTC. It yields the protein CSASQGAGVYEQYF.

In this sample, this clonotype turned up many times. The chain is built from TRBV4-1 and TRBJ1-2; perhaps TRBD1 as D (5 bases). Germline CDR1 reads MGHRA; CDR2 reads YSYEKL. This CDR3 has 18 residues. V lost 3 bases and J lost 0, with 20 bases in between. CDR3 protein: CASSHLEDSSTSNYGYTF. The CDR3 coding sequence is TGCGCCAGCAGCCACCTGGAAGACAGCAGCACTTCTAACTATGGCTACACCTTC.

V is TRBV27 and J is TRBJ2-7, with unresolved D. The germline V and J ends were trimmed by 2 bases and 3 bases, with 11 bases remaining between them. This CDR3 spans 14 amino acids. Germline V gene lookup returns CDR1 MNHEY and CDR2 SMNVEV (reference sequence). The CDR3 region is CASSLNPPIYEQYF. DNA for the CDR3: TGTGCCAGCAGTTTAAACCCCCCGATCTACGAGCAGTACTTC.

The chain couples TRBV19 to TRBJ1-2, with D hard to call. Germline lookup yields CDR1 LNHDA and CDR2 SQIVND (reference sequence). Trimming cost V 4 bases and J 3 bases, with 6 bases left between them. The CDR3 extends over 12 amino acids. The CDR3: CASSTPDYGYTF. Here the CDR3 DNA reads TGTGCCAGTAGTACCCCAGACTATGGCTACACCTTC.

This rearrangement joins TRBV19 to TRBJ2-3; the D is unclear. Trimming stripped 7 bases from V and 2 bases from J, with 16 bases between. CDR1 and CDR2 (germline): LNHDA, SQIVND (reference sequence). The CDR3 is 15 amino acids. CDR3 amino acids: CASTMTRSYTDTQYF. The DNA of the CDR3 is TGTGCCAGTACTATGACCCGGAGTTACACAGATACGCAGTATTTT. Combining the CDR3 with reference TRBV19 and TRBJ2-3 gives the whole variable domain DGGITQSPKYLFRKEGQNVTLSCEQNLNHDAMYWYRQDPGQGLRLIYYSQIVNDFQKGDIAEGYSVSREKKESFPLTVTSAQKNPTAFYLCASTMTRSYTDTQYFGPGTRLTVL.

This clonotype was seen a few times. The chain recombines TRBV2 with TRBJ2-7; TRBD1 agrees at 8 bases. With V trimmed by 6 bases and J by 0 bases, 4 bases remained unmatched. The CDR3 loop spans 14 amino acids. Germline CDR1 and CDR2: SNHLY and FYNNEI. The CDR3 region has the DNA TGTGCCAGCAGGGCCGGACAGGGCTCCTACGAGCAGTACTTC. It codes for CASRAGQGSYEQYF.

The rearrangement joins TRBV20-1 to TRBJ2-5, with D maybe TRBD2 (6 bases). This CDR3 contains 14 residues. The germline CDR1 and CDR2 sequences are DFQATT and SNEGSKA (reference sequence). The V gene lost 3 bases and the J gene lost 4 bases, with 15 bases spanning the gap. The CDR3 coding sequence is TGCAGTGCTAGCCGACTAGAGGGGAGAGAGACCCAGTACTTC. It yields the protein CSASRLEGRETQYF.

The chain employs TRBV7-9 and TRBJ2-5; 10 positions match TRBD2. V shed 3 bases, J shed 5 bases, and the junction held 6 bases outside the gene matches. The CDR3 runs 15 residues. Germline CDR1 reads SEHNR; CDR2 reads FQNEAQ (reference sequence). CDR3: CASSFKLAGKETQYF. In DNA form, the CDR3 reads TGTGCCAGCAGCTTTAAACTAGCGGGGAAGGAGACCCAGTACTTC.

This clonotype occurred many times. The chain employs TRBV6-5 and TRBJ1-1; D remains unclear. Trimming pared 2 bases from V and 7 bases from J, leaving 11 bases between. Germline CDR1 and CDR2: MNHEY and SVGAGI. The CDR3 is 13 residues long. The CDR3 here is CASSYPGRVEAFF. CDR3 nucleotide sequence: TGTGCCAGCAGTTACCCCGGGCGGGTTGAAGCTTTCTTT.

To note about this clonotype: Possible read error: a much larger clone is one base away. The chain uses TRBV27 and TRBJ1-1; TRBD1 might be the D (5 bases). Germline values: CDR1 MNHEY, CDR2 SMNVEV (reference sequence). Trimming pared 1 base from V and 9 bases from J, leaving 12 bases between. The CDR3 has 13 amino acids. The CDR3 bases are TGTGCCAGCAGTTTATACCTGGGACTCCAAGCTTTCTTT. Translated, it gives CASSLYLGLQAFF.

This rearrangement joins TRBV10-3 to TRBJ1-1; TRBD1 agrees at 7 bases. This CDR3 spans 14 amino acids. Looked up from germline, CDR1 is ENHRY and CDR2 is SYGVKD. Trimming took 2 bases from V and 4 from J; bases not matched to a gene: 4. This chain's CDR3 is CAISERGRRTEAFF. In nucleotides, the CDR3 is TGTGCCATCAGTGAGAGGGGGCGTCGCACTGAAGCTTTCTTT.

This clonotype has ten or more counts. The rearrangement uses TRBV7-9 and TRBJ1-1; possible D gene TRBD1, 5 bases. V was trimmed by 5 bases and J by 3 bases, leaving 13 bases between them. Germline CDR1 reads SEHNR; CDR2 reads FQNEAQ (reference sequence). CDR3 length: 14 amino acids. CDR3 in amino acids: CASSRGGAHTEAFF. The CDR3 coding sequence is TGTGCCAGCAGCCGGGGAGGGGCTCACACTGAAGCTTTCTTT.

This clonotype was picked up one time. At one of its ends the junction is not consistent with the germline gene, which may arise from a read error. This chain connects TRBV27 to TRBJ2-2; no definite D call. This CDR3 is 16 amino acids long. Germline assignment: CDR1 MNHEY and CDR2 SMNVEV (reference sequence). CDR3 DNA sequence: TGTGCCAGCAGTTTTATCGCGTTCTCGAACACCGGGCAGCTGTTTTTT. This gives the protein CASSFIAFSNTGQLFF.

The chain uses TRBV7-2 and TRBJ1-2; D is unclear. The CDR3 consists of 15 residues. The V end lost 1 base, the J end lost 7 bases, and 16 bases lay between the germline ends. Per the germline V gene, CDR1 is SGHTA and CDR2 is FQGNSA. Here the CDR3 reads CASSLDYGSVAGYTF. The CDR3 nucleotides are TGTGCCAGCAGCTTAGATTACGGGTCTGTCGCTGGCTACACCTTC.

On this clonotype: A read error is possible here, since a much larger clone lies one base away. The CDR3 loop is CASTPGGWYGYTF. In DNA, the CDR3 is TGTGCCAGCACCCCAGGGGGTTGGTATGGCTACACCTTC. The V and J genes are TRBV7-2 and TRBJ1-2, with 7 positions matching TRBD1. Germline V gene lookup returns CDR1 SGHTA and CDR2 FQGNSA. The J segment lost 5 bases and the V segment lost 7 bases, leaving 7 bases of the junction unmatched. This CDR3 spans 13 amino acids.

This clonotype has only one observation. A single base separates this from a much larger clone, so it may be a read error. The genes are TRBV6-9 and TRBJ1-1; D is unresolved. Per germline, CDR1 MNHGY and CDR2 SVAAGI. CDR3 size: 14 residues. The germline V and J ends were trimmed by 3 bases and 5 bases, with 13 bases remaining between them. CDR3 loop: CASSYFREKTEAFF. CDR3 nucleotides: TGTGCCAGCAGTTACTTCAGAGAGAAAACTGAAGCTTTCTTT.

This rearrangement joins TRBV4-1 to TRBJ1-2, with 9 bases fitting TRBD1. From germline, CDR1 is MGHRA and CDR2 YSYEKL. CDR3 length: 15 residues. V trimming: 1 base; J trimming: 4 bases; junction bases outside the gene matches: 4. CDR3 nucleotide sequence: TGCGCCAGCAGCCAAGTACAGGGGGCTGGCTATGGCTACACCTTC. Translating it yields CASSQVQGAGYGYTF.

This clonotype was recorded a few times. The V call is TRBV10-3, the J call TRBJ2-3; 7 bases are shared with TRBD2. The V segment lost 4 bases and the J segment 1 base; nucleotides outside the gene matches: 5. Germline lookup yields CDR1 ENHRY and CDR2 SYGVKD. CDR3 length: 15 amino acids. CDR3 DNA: TGTGCCATCAGTGGGGCGGGAGACCGCACAGATACGCAGTATTTT. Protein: CAISGAGDRTDTQYF.

CDR3 amino acids: CASSSGTVFYGYTF. DNA of the CDR3: TGTGCCAGCAGCTCCGGGACAGTTTTCTATGGCTACACCTTC. The chain links TRBV7-2 to TRBJ1-2; 7 nucleotides line up with TRBD1. This CDR3 comprises 14 residues. V shed 4 bases and J 4 bases; nucleotides not matched to a gene: 6. In germline, CDR1 is SGHTA, CDR2 FQGNSA.

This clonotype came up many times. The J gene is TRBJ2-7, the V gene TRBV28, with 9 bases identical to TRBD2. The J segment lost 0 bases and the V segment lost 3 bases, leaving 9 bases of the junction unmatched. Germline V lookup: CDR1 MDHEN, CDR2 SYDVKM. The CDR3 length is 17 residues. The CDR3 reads CASSFGWLAGNSYEQYF. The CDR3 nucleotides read TGTGCCAGCAGTTTTGGTTGGCTAGCGGGAAACTCCTACGAGCAGTACTTC.